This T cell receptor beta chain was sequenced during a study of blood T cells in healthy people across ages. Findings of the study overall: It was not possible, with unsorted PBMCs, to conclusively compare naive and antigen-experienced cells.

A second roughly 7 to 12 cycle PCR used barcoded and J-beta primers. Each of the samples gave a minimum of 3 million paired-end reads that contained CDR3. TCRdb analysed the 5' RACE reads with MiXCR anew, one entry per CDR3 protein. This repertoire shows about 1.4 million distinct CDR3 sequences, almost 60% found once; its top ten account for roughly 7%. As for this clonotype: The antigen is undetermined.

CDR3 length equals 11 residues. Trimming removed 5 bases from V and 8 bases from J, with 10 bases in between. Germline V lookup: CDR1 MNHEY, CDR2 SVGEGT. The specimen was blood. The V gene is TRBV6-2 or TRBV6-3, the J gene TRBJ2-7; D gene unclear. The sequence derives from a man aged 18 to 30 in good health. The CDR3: CASSPSWKQYF. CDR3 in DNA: TGTGCCAGCAGTCCCTCATGGAAGCAGTACTTC.